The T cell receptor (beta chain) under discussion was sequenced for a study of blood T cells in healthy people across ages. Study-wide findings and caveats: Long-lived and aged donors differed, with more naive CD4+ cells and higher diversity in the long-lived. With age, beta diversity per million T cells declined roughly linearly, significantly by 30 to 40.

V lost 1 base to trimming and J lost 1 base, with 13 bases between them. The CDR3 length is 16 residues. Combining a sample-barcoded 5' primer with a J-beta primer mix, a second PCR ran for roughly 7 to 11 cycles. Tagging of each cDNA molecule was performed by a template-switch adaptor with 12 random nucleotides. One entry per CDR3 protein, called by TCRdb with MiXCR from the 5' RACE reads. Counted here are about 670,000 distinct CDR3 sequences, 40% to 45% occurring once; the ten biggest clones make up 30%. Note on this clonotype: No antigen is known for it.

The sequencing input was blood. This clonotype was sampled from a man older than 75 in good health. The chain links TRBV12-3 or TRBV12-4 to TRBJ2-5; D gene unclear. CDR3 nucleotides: TGTGCCAGCAGTTTAGAAATTAGATCACCCCAAGAGACCCAGTACTTC. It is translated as CASSLEIRSPQETQYF.